Below are 9 T cell receptor beta chains sequenced from a single sample in a study of a mutant IDH1 vaccine in newly diagnosed glioma. The time point was: baseline, week 1 (first vaccination visit). Treatment denoted: pre-vaccination baseline after standard-of-care therapy. Sequencing was performed with immunoSEQ multiplex PCR; in TCRdb, only in-frame clones are kept and a portion is missing. The sample holds roughly 70,000 clones; over 70% are singletons and the top ten take under 6%. This sample comprised peripheral blood mononuclear cells (PBMCs), obtained from a glioma patient treated with radiotherapy, temozolomide or both. These receptors came from a woman in her late teens or twenties with glioma. Some clones in this sample may be carry-over from other donors' samples.

CDR3 amino acids: CASKRDRNMNTEAFF. The DNA of the CDR3 is TGTGCCAGCAAGAGGGACAGGAACATGAACACTGAAGCTTTCTTT. V is TRBV6-4 and J is TRBJ1-1; 8 bases fit TRBD1. The CDR3 has 15 residues. From germline, CDR1 is MRHNA and CDR2 SNTAGT. The V segment lost 7 bases and the J segment 0 bases; nucleotides outside the gene matches: 7.

CDR3 sequence: CASSLDPNTGELFF. The CDR3, as DNA: TGCGCCAGCAGCCTGGACCCGAACACCGGGGAGCTGTTTTTT. V usage is TRBV5-1 and J usage is TRBJ2-2; D is unresolved. The CDR3 is made up of 14 amino acids. The germline V gene has CDR1 SGHRS and CDR2 YFSETQ. V was clipped by 4 bases and J by 0 bases, with 7 bases between them. Full variable domain (remainder filled in from reference TRBV5-1 and TRBJ2-2): KAGVTQTPRYLIKTRGQQVTLSCSPISGHRSVSWYQQTPGQGLQFLFEYFSETQRNKGNFPGRFSGRQFSNSRSEMNVSTLELGDSALYLCASSLDPNTGELFFGEGSRLTVL.

The CDR3 bases are TGTGCCAGCAGCTTTGGACGGATCACAGATACGCAGTATTTT. Protein product: CASSFGRITDTQYF. The rearrangement joins TRBV7-2 to TRBJ2-3; D is undetermined. V was trimmed by 3 bases and J by 2 bases, leaving 9 bases between them. CDR1 is SGHTA, CDR2 FQGNSA, per germline. The CDR3 runs to 14 residues. The variable domain in full, completed from reference TRBV7-2 and TRBJ2-3, reads GAGVSQSPSNKVTEKGKDVELRCDPISGHTALYWYRQSLGQGLEFLIYFQGNSAPDKSGLPSDRFSAERTGGSVSTLTIQRTQQEDSAVYLCASSFGRITDTQYFGPGTRLTVL.

The V and J genes are TRBV4-1 and TRBJ2-5, with 15 positions matching TRBD2. The germline V gene encodes CDR1 MGHRA and CDR2 YSYEKL. V shed 2 bases and J 2 bases; nucleotides not matched to a gene: 6. The CDR3 extends over 18 amino acids. CDR3 protein: CASSQTGTSGGIQETQYF. The DNA of the CDR3 is TGCGCCAGCAGCCAAACCGGGACTAGCGGGGGGATACAAGAGACCCAGTACTTC.

This chain uses TRBV29-1 with TRBJ1-3; tentative D call: TRBD1 (5 bases). V shed 2 bases and J shed 1 base, with 18 bases lying between them. CDR3 length equals 17 residues. CDR1 and CDR2 (germline): SQVTM, ANQGSEA. CDR3 amino acids: CSVEPWAGLRSGNTIYF. CDR3 in DNA: TGCAGCGTTGAACCTTGGGCAGGGTTGAGGTCTGGAAACACCATATATTTT. The full variable domain, its missing parts supplied by reference TRBV29-1 and TRBJ1-3, is SAVISQKPSRDICQRGTSLTIQCQVDSQVTMMFWYRQQPGQSLTLIATANQGSEATYESGFVIDKFPISRPNLTFSTLTVSNMSPEDSSIYLCSVEPWAGLRSGNTIYFGEGSWLTVV.

The chain carries TRBV5-1 and TRBJ2-7; D remains unclear. V was shortened by 4 bases and J by 5 bases, with 19 bases between the two germline ends. The CDR3 extends over 15 amino acids. CDR1 SGHRS and CDR2 YFSETQ come from the germline V gene. CDR3 sequence: CASSTSGSRADEQYF. The CDR3 bases are TGCGCCAGCAGCACGTCCGGGTCTAGAGCTGACGAGCAGTACTTC.

This rearrangement joins TRBV4-3 to TRBJ2-7, with 11 bases fitting TRBD2. This CDR3 has 14 amino acids. V shed 5 bases, J shed 5 bases, and the junction held 5 bases outside the gene matches. CDR1 is LGHNA and CDR2 is YSLEER in the germline V gene. Here the CDR3 reads CASSYSGGADEQYF. CDR3 nucleotides: TGCGCCAGCAGCTATAGCGGGGGGGCCGACGAGCAGTACTTC.

The chain recombines TRBV19 with TRBJ1-5, with D perhaps TRBD1 (5 bases). V lost 1 base, J lost 11 bases, and 18 bases lay in between. This CDR3 region has 15 residues. Germline V gene lookup returns CDR1 LNHDA and CDR2 SQIVND (reference sequence). This CDR3 reads CASSIGRGAPRAQHF. The CDR3 DNA follows: TGTGCCAGTAGTATAGGGAGAGGGGCCCCTCGGGCCCAGCATTTT.

The chain carries TRBV7-2 and TRBJ1-5; 7 bases are shared with TRBD1. Trimming removed 1 base from V and 7 bases from J; junction bases left unmatched: 7. Germline V gene lookup returns CDR1 SGHTA and CDR2 FQGNSA. The CDR3 is made up of 15 amino acids. The CDR3 protein is CASSLVEGAGQPQHF. CDR3 in DNA: TGTGCCAGCAGCTTAGTGGAGGGGGCTGGGCAGCCCCAGCATTTT.